Presented here are 30 T cell receptor beta chains from one specimen sequenced in a study of cytomegalovirus exposure and HLA in healthy donors (dated by TCRdb to about 2017). The library was built by means of the immunoSEQ multiplex PCR assay. For the multiplex PCR, a mixture combining 60 forward primers for TCR Vbeta segments and 13 reverse primers for TCR Jbeta segments was used. The table comes from immuneACCESS by way of TCRdb, which keeps in-frame sequences with V and J called. Part of the clones is missing from these tables; in studies checked, under half for an unresolved V gene and the rest for unknown reasons. The sample yields some 65,000 clones; around 68% were counted once. Roughly 9.7% of the sample is in the top ten clones. Sequencing was carried out using PBMCs. The receptors originated from a woman aged 25-40 years in good health and CMV-seronegative.

CDR3 nucleotide sequence: TGTGCCAGCAGCTTGGGGGGGAGGGGTCTTAGCAATCAGCCCCAGCATTTT. It yields the protein CASSLGGRGLSNQPQHF. J is TRBJ1-5 and V is TRBV7-9, with a tentative D call TRBD1 (5 bases). Germline lookup yields CDR1 SEHNR and CDR2 FQNEAQ (reference sequence). V dropped 3 bases and J dropped 0 bases, with 15 bases sitting between them. The CDR3 runs 17 residues.

This chain joins TRBV2 and TRBJ2-5; weak D call: TRBD1 (6 bases). V gave up 5 bases and J gave up 0 bases, with 13 bases separating them. Germline V CDR1 and CDR2: SNHLY, FYNNEI. This CDR3 has 15 amino acids. The CDR3 here is CASSWAQGNQETQYF. The CDR3 DNA reads TGTGCCAGCAGTTGGGCTCAGGGGAACCAAGAGACCCAGTACTTC.

The chain has TRBV5-1 and TRBJ2-5, with TRBD2 matching over 8 bases. J lost 3 bases, V lost 4 bases, and 8 bases had no gene match. The CDR3 is made up of 15 amino acids. Germline CDR1 is SGHRS and CDR2 is YFSETQ. In DNA form, the CDR3 reads TGCGCCAGCAGCAAAGGCTCAGCGGGGGAAGAGACCCAGTACTTC. It is translated as CASSKGSAGEETQYF.

As regards this clone: A junction end diverges from the germline sequence, so it may reflect a read error. The chain carries TRBV6-4 and TRBJ2-7, with 10 bases identical to TRBD1. Germline V gives CDR1 MRHNA, CDR2 SNTAGT. The CDR3 consists of 14 residues. The CDR3 coding sequence is TGTGCCAGCAGTGACCAGGGACAGGGGACTCCTCTGCACTTC. Translated: CASSDQGQGTPLHF.

V and J are TRBV5-1 and TRBJ2-5; TRBD1 agrees at 11 bases. In germline, CDR1 is SGHRS, CDR2 YFSETQ. V trimming: 3 bases; J trimming: 5 bases; junction bases outside the gene matches: 3. This CDR3 has 14 residues. The CDR3 loop is CASSWGTGGETQYF. The CDR3 coding sequence is TGCGCCAGCAGCTGGGGGACAGGGGGGGAGACCCAGTACTTC.

This rearrangement joins TRBV6-5 to TRBJ1-2; 8 nucleotides match TRBD1. J gave up 5 bases and V 6 bases, and 5 bases lay outside the gene matches. Germline CDR1 and CDR2: MNHEY and SVGAGI. This CDR3 contains 13 residues. CDR3 coding DNA: TGTGCCAGCAGCCGGGACAGGTCTTATGGCTACACCTTC. Its protein is CASSRDRSYGYTF.

The V call is TRBV7-8, the J call TRBJ2-1; the D gene is possibly TRBD2 (6 bases). The CDR3 length is 14 residues. From germline, CDR1 is SGHVS and CDR2 FQNEAQ. Deletions cut 5 bases from V and 6 bases from J, with 14 bases between. The CDR3 reads CASSPPDGGNEQFF. CDR3 bases: TGTGCCAGCAGCCCCCCGGACGGGGGCAATGAGCAGTTCTTC.

V and J are TRBV11-2 and TRBJ2-7; TRBD1 matches at 8 bases. Germline CDR1 is SGHAT and CDR2 is FQNNGV. CDR3 length equals 16 residues. Trimming cost V 1 base and J 4 bases; bases outside gene matches: 9. CDR3 sequence reads: CASSLAQGERFYEQYF. Here the CDR3 DNA reads TGTGCCAGCAGCTTAGCACAGGGGGAAAGGTTTTACGAGCAGTACTTC.

This chain joins TRBV2 and TRBJ1-6, with D possibly TRBD1 on 5 matching bases. CDR1 and CDR2 (germline): SNHLY, FYNNEI. This CDR3 has 14 residues. V was pared by 6 bases and J by 10 bases, with 16 bases between. The CDR3 reads CASRTDQGGSPLHF. CDR3 nucleotide sequence: TGTGCCAGCAGAACGGACCAGGGTGGATCACCCCTCCACTTT.

This sequence joins TRBV7-3 and TRBJ2-7, with D unresolved. Trimming stripped 4 bases from V and 9 bases from J, with 22 bases between. The CDR3 runs 15 residues. Germline values: CDR1 SGHTA, CDR2 FQGTGA. In nucleotides, the CDR3 is TGTGCCAGCAGCTCCTCGCCCCACGGACCCCGCGGGCAGTACGTC. Its translation: CASSSSPHGPRGQYV.

The V gene is TRBV10-3, the J gene TRBJ1-6; 7 bases agree with TRBD1. The CDR3 has 13 residues. The junction had 4 bases not matched to a gene; V was cut back by 9 bases and J by 5 bases. Looked up from germline, CDR1 is ENHRY and CDR2 is SYGVKD. This CDR3 is CAITGQNNSPLHF. The CDR3 DNA is TGTGCCATTACGGGACAGAATAATTCACCCCTCCACTTT.

This clone was detected only once. The chain combines TRBV4-2 with TRBJ2-1, with 11 bases identical to TRBD2. The length of the CDR3 is 18 residues. V trimming: 0 bases; J trimming: 6 bases; junction bases outside the gene matches: 10. The germline CDR1 and CDR2 sequences are LGHNA and YNFKEQ. The CDR3 DNA sequence: TGTGCCAGCAGCCAAGAACTAGCGGGGGCGAGGCTGGGCAATGAGCAGTTCTTC. Translating gives CASSQELAGARLGNEQFF.

V is TRBV30 and J is TRBJ1-1, with TRBD1 matching over 10 bases. V gave up 5 bases and J gave up 0 bases; unmatched junction bases: 3. CDR3 length: 14 residues. The V gene's germline CDR1 is GTSNPN and CDR2 SVGIG (reference sequence). CDR3 coding DNA: TGTGCCTGGGGGACAGGGGCCTTGAACACTGAAGCTTTCTTT. It translates to CAWGTGALNTEAFF.

The CDR3 nucleotides read TGTGCCAGCAGCTTAGGAGGGAGCCTCTACGAGCAGTACTTC. Its translation: CASSLGGSLYEQYF. The rearrangement uses TRBV11-2 and TRBJ2-7; possible D gene TRBD2, 5 bases. The CDR3 spans 14 residues. The V gene lost 1 base and the J gene lost 3 bases, with 10 bases spanning the gap. The germline V gene has CDR1 SGHAT and CDR2 FQNNGV.

The rearrangement links TRBV20-1 to TRBJ1-2; no clear D. Trimming cost V 5 bases and J 1 base, with 5 bases left between them. This CDR3 comprises 11 residues. The germline V gene encodes CDR1 DFQATT and CDR2 SNEGSKA (reference sequence). In DNA form, the CDR3 reads TGCAGTGCTGACAATAACTATGGCTACACCTTC. Protein product: CSADNNYGYTF.

This chain links TRBV30 with TRBJ1-1; no definite D call. V was shortened by 0 bases and J by 4 bases, with 12 bases between the two germline ends. The CDR3 is 14 residues long. Germline loops: CDR1 GTSNPN, CDR2 SVGIG (reference sequence). The CDR3 DNA sequence: TGTGCCTGGAGTGTAGGCGGCGGGAGCACTGAAGCTTTCTTT. Protein: CAWSVGGGSTEAFF.

A remark on this clone: The sample contains more than one DNA sequence encoding this CDR3. The V call is TRBV30, the J call TRBJ2-5, with 7 bases identical to TRBD1. V shed 2 bases, J shed 4 bases, and the junction held 4 bases outside the gene matches. Germline CDR1 is GTSNPN and CDR2 is SVGIG (reference sequence). The CDR3 length is 13 residues. DNA for the CDR3: TGTGCCTGGAGTAGACAGGGTCCAGAGACCCAGTACTTC. It yields the protein CAWSRQGPETQYF.

This rearrangement joins TRBV5-1 to TRBJ1-1, with TRBD1 matching over 7 bases. Germline V CDR1 and CDR2: SGHRS, YFSETQ. The junction had 10 bases not matched to a gene; V was cut back by 1 base and J by 4 bases. This CDR3 is 16 amino acids long. CDR3 bases: TGCGCCAGCAGCTTGCCCACAGGGGACTCTACCACTGAAGCTTTCTTT. It is translated as CASSLPTGDSTTEAFF.

This chain joins TRBV7-6 and TRBJ2-7; D gene ambiguous. The CDR3 runs 11 residues. Germline loops: CDR1 SGHVS, CDR2 FNYEAQ. V lost 0 bases, J lost 7 bases, and 4 bases lay in between. The CDR3 DNA reads as TGTGCCAGCAGCTTAGCAGAGGAGCAGTACTTC. Encoded protein: CASSLAEEQYF.

This sequence joins TRBV30 and TRBJ1-5, with a tentative D call TRBD1 (6 bases). CDR1 and CDR2 from the germline V gene are GTSNPN and SVGIG (reference sequence). Trimming took off 4 bases at V and 6 bases at J, with 13 bases between the two ends. This CDR3 spans 13 amino acids. The CDR3, as DNA: TGTGCCTGGAATCGGGGGGCAGGTCAGCCCCAGCATTTT. This translates into CAWNRGAGQPQHF.

This clone was observed a handful of times. The chain employs TRBV27 and TRBJ2-4; possibly TRBD2 for D (6 bases). The V and J ends lost 4 bases and 1 base respectively, with 14 bases between them. Germline values: CDR1 MNHEY, CDR2 SMNVEV (reference sequence). The CDR3 covers 16 residues. The CDR3 sequence: CASSSRLGTAKNIQYF. The CDR3 bases are TGTGCCAGCAGTTCCCGACTAGGAACGGCCAAAAACATTCAGTACTTC.

The chain links TRBV7-3 to TRBJ1-2; D gene uncertain. The CDR3 extends over 15 amino acids. V lost 5 bases to trimming and J lost 0 bases, with 13 bases between them. CDR1 and CDR2 (germline): SGHTA, FQGTGA. The CDR3: CASSTTPGANYGYTF. The CDR3 region has the DNA TGTGCCAGCAGCACGACGCCCGGGGCTAACTATGGCTACACCTTC.

This clone was counted only a few times. CDR3 in DNA: TGTGCCAGCAGCAGCGGACAGGGGAACTATGGCTACACCTTC. The encoded protein is CASSSGQGNYGYTF. V gene TRBV5-6 combines with J gene TRBJ1-2; TRBD1 matches 9 bases. Trimming cost V 4 bases and J 2 bases; bases outside gene matches: 3. Germline-derived CDR1 and CDR2 are SGHDT and YYEEEE. The CDR3 contains 14 residues.

The V and J genes are TRBV18 and TRBJ2-1; 9 bases agree with TRBD1. In germline, CDR1 is KGHSH, CDR2 LQKENI. Trimming took 4 bases from V and 8 from J; bases not matched to a gene: 6. The CDR3 sequence is 14 residues long. The CDR3 nucleotides read TGTGCCAGCTCACGACAGGGGGGGCGAGATGAGCAGTTCTTC. It translates to CASSRQGGRDEQFF.

The CDR3 is CASSYLAGAGGETQYF. The CDR3, as DNA: TGTGCCAGCAGTTACCTAGCAGGGGCGGGAGGAGAGACCCAGTACTTC. V is TRBV6-5 and J is TRBJ2-5; 8 bases fit TRBD2. Per germline, CDR1 MNHEY and CDR2 SVGAGI. V trimming: 2 bases; J trimming: 4 bases; junction bases outside the gene matches: 9. CDR3 length: 16 residues.

As regards this clone: This CDR3 is also generated by other DNA sequences in the sample. The chain couples TRBV29-1 to TRBJ2-7; 7 bases align to TRBD1. V lost 6 bases and J lost 5; bases outside the gene matches: 7. The CDR3 is 12 residues long. CDR1 and CDR2 from the germline V gene are SQVTM and ANQGSEA. CDR3 residues: CSVRQGTDEQYF. The CDR3, as DNA: TGCAGCGTAAGACAGGGAACTGACGAGCAGTACTTC.

In this sample, this clone turned up once. J is TRBJ2-7 and V is TRBV27; the match to TRBD2 covers 8 bases. There are 14 residues in the CDR3. Germline CDR1 MNHEY, CDR2 SMNVEV (reference sequence). Trimming cost V 6 bases and J 0 bases; bases outside gene matches: 4. CDR3 DNA sequence: TGTGCCAGCAGGGGTAGCGGGGACTCCTACGAGCAGTACTTC. Its translation is CASRGSGDSYEQYF.

The chain is built from TRBV6-4 and TRBJ2-1, with TRBD2 matching 7 bases. The CDR3 runs to 17 residues. Germline-derived CDR1 and CDR2 are MRHNA and SNTAGT. V gave up 0 bases and J gave up 8 bases; unmatched junction bases: 13. The CDR3 DNA reads TGTGCCAGCAGTGACTCGACCTGGGGGGGATCTAGGGATGAGCAGTTCTTC. Amino acids: CASSDSTWGGSRDEQFF.

The rearrangement joins TRBV30 to TRBJ2-1; perhaps TRBD1 as D (5 bases). V shed 3 bases and J shed 1 base, with 7 bases lying between them. CDR1 is GTSNPN, CDR2 SVGIG, per germline (reference sequence). This CDR3 has 13 amino acids. The CDR3 reads CAWRGQSYNEQFF. The CDR3 DNA sequence: TGTGCCTGGAGGGGGCAGTCCTACAATGAGCAGTTCTTC.

This clone occurred a few times. The V and J genes are TRBV5-5 and TRBJ1-1; TRBD1 might be the D (5 bases). In germline, CDR1 is SGHKS, CDR2 YYEKEE (reference sequence). V was trimmed by 1 base and J by 5 bases, leaving 12 bases between them. CDR3 length: 14 residues. CDR3 in amino acids: CASSLWQGGTEAFF. The CDR3 DNA follows: TGTGCCAGCAGCTTGTGGCAGGGAGGGACTGAAGCTTTCTTT.